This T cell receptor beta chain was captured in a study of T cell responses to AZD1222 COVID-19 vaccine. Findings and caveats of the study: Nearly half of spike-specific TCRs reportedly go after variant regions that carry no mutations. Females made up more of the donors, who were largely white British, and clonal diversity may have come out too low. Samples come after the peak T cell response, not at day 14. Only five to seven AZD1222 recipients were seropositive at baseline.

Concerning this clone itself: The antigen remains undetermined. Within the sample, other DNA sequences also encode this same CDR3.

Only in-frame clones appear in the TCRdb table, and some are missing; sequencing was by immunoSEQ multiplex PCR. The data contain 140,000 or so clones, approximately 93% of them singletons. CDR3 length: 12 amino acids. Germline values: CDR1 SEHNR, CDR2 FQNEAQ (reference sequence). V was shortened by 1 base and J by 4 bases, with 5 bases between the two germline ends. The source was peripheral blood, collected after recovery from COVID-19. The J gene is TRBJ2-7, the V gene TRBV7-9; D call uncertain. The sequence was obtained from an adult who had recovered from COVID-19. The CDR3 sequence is CASSLGSYEQYF. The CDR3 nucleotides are TGTGCCAGCAGCTTAGGGAGTTACGAGCAGTACTTC.